Listed below are T cell receptor beta chains from one sample, sequenced in a study of cytomegalovirus exposure and HLA in healthy donors. Clones were read by immunoSEQ multiplex PCR, and TCRdb kept only the in-frame ones, dropping some. The table has more than 90,000 clones, approximately 93% seen once. The sequencing input was PBMCs. These TCRs come from a woman between 25 and 40 years old in good health and CMV-seropositive. CDR3s include the opening cysteine and the closing phenylalanine or tryptophan. Fields, in order: J gene, D gene, clone size, V gene, CDR3 protein, CDR3 DNA. A D gene is named only where the DNA matches it firmly. A clone size is listed for some rows: how often the clone was seen (once, few, many), or a class if it is expanded.

J gene: TRBJ1-3
D gene: NA
clone size: NA
V gene: TRBV28
CDR3 protein: CASSPLGGRNTIYF
CDR3 DNA: TGTGCCAGCAGCCCCTTGGGAGGCAGAAACACCATATATTTT

J gene: TRBJ2-3
D gene: TRBD2
clone size: NA
V gene: TRBV6-5
CDR3 protein: CASSGTSGTDTQYF
CDR3 DNA: TGTGCCAGCAGTGGGACTAGCGGCACAGATACGCAGTATTTT

J gene: TRBJ2-4
D gene: NA
clone size: NA
V gene: TRBV5-6
CDR3 protein: CASSSSGTAKNIQYF
CDR3 DNA: TGTGCCAGCAGCTCTTCCGGTACAGCCAAAAACATTCAGTACTTC

J gene: TRBJ2-1
D gene: TRBD2
clone size: NA
V gene: TRBV7-6
CDR3 protein: CASSWGTSGASNEQFF
CDR3 DNA: TGTGCCAGCAGCTGGGGGACTAGCGGGGCCTCCAATGAGCAGTTCTTC

J gene: TRBJ2-7
D gene: TRBD2
clone size: NA
V gene: TRBV15
CDR3 protein: CATSQRASGSYEQYF
CDR3 DNA: TGTGCCACCAGTCAGAGGGCTAGCGGCTCCTACGAGCAGTACTTC

J gene: TRBJ2-5
D gene: TRBD2
clone size: NA
V gene: TRBV9
CDR3 protein: CASTFASGREETQYF
CDR3 DNA: TGTGCCAGCACGTTCGCTAGCGGGAGGGAAGAGACCCAGTACTTC

J gene: TRBJ1-1
D gene: TRBD1
clone size: NA
V gene: TRBV28
CDR3 protein: CASSRTGGMITEAFF
CDR3 DNA: TGTGCCAGCAGCCGCACAGGGGGCATGATCACTGAAGCTTTCTTT

J gene: TRBJ2-7
D gene: TRBD2
clone size: NA
V gene: TRBV7-2
CDR3 protein: CASSLASSGSPRSYEQYF
CDR3 DNA: TGTGCCAGCAGCTTAGCGTCTAGCGGGAGTCCCCGCTCCTACGAGCAGTACTTC

J gene: TRBJ2-3
D gene: TRBD2
clone size: NA
V gene: TRBV19
CDR3 protein: CASRRTSGSRDTQYF
CDR3 DNA: TGTGCCAGTAGACGGACTAGCGGGAGTCGGGATACGCAGTATTTT

J gene: TRBJ1-1
D gene: NA
clone size: NA
V gene: TRBV19
CDR3 protein: CASKNTGTEAFF
CDR3 DNA: TGTGCCAGTAAAAATACGGGGACTGAAGCTTTCTTT

J gene: TRBJ2-7
D gene: NA
clone size: NA
V gene: TRBV5-4
CDR3 protein: CASSLRGTNEIRNF
CDR3 DNA: TGTGCCAGCAGCTTACGAGGGACAAACGAGATTCGGAACTTC

J gene: TRBJ1-1
D gene: NA
clone size: NA
V gene: TRBV19
CDR3 protein: CATTAGTLIRAFF
CDR3 DNA: TGTGCCACCACGGCAGGCACCCTGATTAGGGCTTTCTTT

J gene: TRBJ1-2
D gene: NA
clone size: NA
V gene: TRBV5-8
CDR3 protein: CASSLWYGGSNYGYTF
CDR3 DNA: TGTGCCAGCAGCTTGTGGTACGGGGGATCTAACTATGGCTACACCTTC

J gene: TRBJ2-5
D gene: TRBD2
clone size: NA
V gene: TRBV19
CDR3 protein: CASSKLAVHQETQYF
CDR3 DNA: TGTGCCAGTAGCAAACTAGCGGTTCACCAAGAGACCCAGTACTTC

J gene: TRBJ1-2
D gene: NA
clone size: NA
V gene: TRBV13
CDR3 protein: CASSLPSADRGNYGYTF
CDR3 DNA: TGTGCCAGCAGCTTACCCTCCGCGGATAGGGGCAACTATGGCTACACCTTC

J gene: TRBJ1-5
D gene: NA
clone size: NA
V gene: TRBV28
CDR3 protein: CASSLGTGPNQPQHF
CDR3 DNA: TGTGCCAGCAGTTTGGGTACAGGGCCCAATCAGCCCCAGCATTTT

J gene: TRBJ2-5
D gene: NA
clone size: NA
V gene: TRBV7-9
CDR3 protein: CASSLSVIETQYF
CDR3 DNA: TGTGCCAGCAGCTTGTCGGTTATAGAGACCCAGTACTTC

J gene: TRBJ2-1
D gene: NA
clone size: NA
V gene: TRBV15
CDR3 protein: CATSSTGSSYNEQFF
CDR3 DNA: TGTGCCACCAGCAGCACAGGGAGCTCCTACAATGAGCAGTTCTTC

J gene: TRBJ2-1
D gene: NA
clone size: NA
V gene: TRBV7-8
CDR3 protein: CASSLKTPTGLSYNEQFF
CDR3 DNA: TGTGCCAGCAGCCTCAAAACTCCGACGGGACTCTCCTACAATGAGCAGTTCTTC

J gene: TRBJ2-3
D gene: TRBD1
clone size: NA
V gene: TRBV5-4
CDR3 protein: CASIPRDRAPDTQYF
CDR3 DNA: TGTGCCAGCATTCCCCGAGACAGGGCCCCAGATACGCAGTATTTT

J gene: TRBJ2-1
D gene: NA
clone size: NA
V gene: TRBV18
CDR3 protein: CASSPRGSDSYNEQFF
CDR3 DNA: TGTGCCAGCTCACCACGCGGCTCGGACAGCTACAATGAGCAGTTCTTC

J gene: TRBJ1-1
D gene: NA
clone size: NA
V gene: TRBV21-1
CDR3 protein: CASMNTEAFF
CDR3 DNA: TGTGCGTCTATGAACACTGAAGCTTTCTTT

J gene: TRBJ1-1
D gene: NA
clone size: NA
V gene: TRBV14
CDR3 protein: CASSQDLWHDLNTEAFF
CDR3 DNA: TGTGCCAGCAGCCAAGATTTATGGCACGATCTGAACACTGAAGCTTTCTTT

J gene: TRBJ2-1
D gene: NA
clone size: NA
V gene: TRBV7-9
CDR3 protein: CASSLRGTYNEQFF
CDR3 DNA: TGTGCCAGCAGCTTGCGGGGAACCTACAATGAGCAGTTCTTC

J gene: TRBJ1-2
D gene: NA
clone size: NA
V gene: TRBV6-1
CDR3 protein: CASSTPGTRDSYTF
CDR3 DNA: TGTGCCAGCAGTACCCCGGGGACAAGGGATAGCTACACCTTC

J gene: TRBJ2-7
D gene: NA
clone size: once
V gene: TRBV5-1
CDR3 protein: CASSLGGPYEQYF
CDR3 DNA: TGCGCCAGCAGTCTAGGTGGTCCCTACGAGCAGTACTTC

J gene: TRBJ2-1
D gene: TRBD2
clone size: NA
V gene: TRBV7-8
CDR3 protein: CASSLALASGSRNNEQFF
CDR3 DNA: TGTGCCAGCAGCTTAGCGCTGGCTAGCGGGAGCCGCAACAATGAGCAGTTCTTC

J gene: TRBJ1-1
D gene: TRBD1
clone size: NA
V gene: TRBV30
CDR3 protein: CAWSPLDRGLKYVNTEAFF
CDR3 DNA: TGTGCCTGGAGTCCTCTCGACAGGGGGCTTAAGTATGTGAACACTGAAGCTTTCTTT

J gene: TRBJ1-1
D gene: NA
clone size: NA
V gene: TRBV7-9
CDR3 protein: CASSHSTGNTEAFF
CDR3 DNA: TGTGCCAGCAGCCACAGCACCGGTAACACTGAAGCTTTCTTT

J gene: TRBJ2-1
D gene: NA
clone size: few
V gene: TRBV30
CDR3 protein: CAWSVKAEQFF
CDR3 DNA: TGTGCCTGGAGTGTTAAAGCGGAGCAGTTCTTC

J gene: TRBJ2-4
D gene: NA
clone size: once
V gene: TRBV2
CDR3 protein: CASSETRVIF
CDR3 DNA: TGTGCCAGCAGTGAAACCCGGGTTATCTTC

J gene: TRBJ1-5
D gene: NA
clone size: once
V gene: TRBV28
CDR3 protein: CASSGFGNGQPQHF
CDR3 DNA: TGTGCCAGCAGTGGGTTCGGGAATGGACAGCCCCAGCATTTT

J gene: TRBJ2-7
D gene: TRBD1
clone size: NA
V gene: TRBV7-8
CDR3 protein: CASSLGRGIFEQYF
CDR3 DNA: TGTGCCAGCAGCTTGGGCAGGGGGATATTCGAGCAGTACTTC

J gene: TRBJ2-3
D gene: TRBD2
clone size: once
V gene: TRBV27
CDR3 protein: CASSGLAGGDTQYF
CDR3 DNA: TGTGCCAGCAGCGGACTAGCGGGAGGGGATACGCAGTATTTT

J gene: TRBJ1-5
D gene: NA
clone size: NA
V gene: TRBV6-1
CDR3 protein: CASSEVGTGRQPQHF
CDR3 DNA: TGTGCCAGCAGTGAAGTCGGAACAGGGCGTCAGCCCCAGCATTTT

J gene: TRBJ2-7
D gene: TRBD2
clone size: NA
V gene: TRBV9
CDR3 protein: CASSVNEELAEPAYEQYF
CDR3 DNA: TGTGCCAGCAGCGTAAATGAGGAACTAGCGGAACCCGCCTACGAGCAGTACTTC

J gene: TRBJ1-2
D gene: NA
clone size: once
V gene: TRBV5-1
CDR3 protein: CASTNRDKANYGYTF
CDR3 DNA: TGCGCCAGCACAAACAGGGACAAAGCTAACTATGGCTACACCTTC

J gene: TRBJ2-1
D gene: TRBD2
clone size: NA
V gene: TRBV5-4
CDR3 protein: CASSVQTSGIYNEQFF
CDR3 DNA: TGTGCCAGCAGCGTTCAAACTAGCGGTATATACAATGAGCAGTTCTTC

J gene: TRBJ2-2
D gene: TRBD2
clone size: once
V gene: TRBV7-2
CDR3 protein: CASSPEPGLARTGELFF
CDR3 DNA: TGTGCCAGCAGCCCCGAGCCGGGACTAGCGAGGACCGGGGAGCTGTTTTTT

J gene: TRBJ2-5
D gene: TRBD1
clone size: NA
V gene: TRBV29-1
CDR3 protein: CSAGQGGLETQYF
CDR3 DNA: TGCAGCGCTGGACAGGGCGGCCTAGAGACCCAGTACTTC

J gene: TRBJ2-4
D gene: NA
clone size: NA
V gene: TRBV20-1
CDR3 protein: CSAGQSIQYF
CDR3 DNA: TGCAGTGCCGGACAGTCCATTCAGTACTTC

J gene: TRBJ2-1
D gene: TRBD1
clone size: NA
V gene: TRBV27
CDR3 protein: CASSLVGTANNEQFF
CDR3 DNA: TGTGCCAGCAGTTTAGTAGGGACAGCGAACAATGAGCAGTTCTTC